These T cell receptor beta chains were read from a single sample in a study of cytomegalovirus exposure and HLA in healthy donors. Measured with immunoSEQ multiplex PCR; TCRdb has only the in-frame clones, and not every one. The sample contains over 100,000 clones, roughly 87% of which appear only once. The sequenced material came from PBMCs. These receptors all come from a woman under 30 in good health and CMV-seronegative. Both conserved end residues are part of each CDR3. The D gene is left open where the match is weak. Some rows mark clone size as missing; the rest say once, few, many or name a class of expanded clone.

v_gene	abundance	d_gene	j_gene	CDR3nt	CDR3aa
TRBV5-4	NA	NA	TRBJ1-5	TGTGCCAGCAGGCAGGATCGGAATCAGCCCCAGCATTTT	CASRQDRNQPQHF
TRBV7-2	NA	NA	TRBJ2-7	TGTGCCAGCAGCTTAAACAGGGGAGGCGAGCAGTACTTC	CASSLNRGGEQYF
TRBV9	NA	NA	TRBJ2-2	TGTGCCAGCAGCGTATATGTACTCGCCGGGGAGCTGTTTTTT	CASSVYVLAGELFF
TRBV5-1	NA	TRBD2	TRBJ2-3	TGCGCCAGCAGCTTGGTTTCGCTAGCGGGGCCAGATACGCAGTATTTT	CASSLVSLAGPDTQYF
TRBV5-4	NA	TRBD1	TRBJ2-1	TGTGCCAGCAGCCGAAACAGGGGGGTGGGCAATGAGCAGTTCTTC	CASSRNRGVGNEQFF
TRBV15	once	TRBD1	TRBJ1-2	TGTGCCACCAGCAGAGGACAGGGGGCGAGTCGAGGCTACACCTTC	CATSRGQGASRGYTF
TRBV2	NA	TRBD2	TRBJ2-7	TGTGCCAGCAAGCAGGTAGCGGGGACCTACGAGCAGTACTTC	CASKQVAGTYEQYF
TRBV27	NA	NA	TRBJ1-2	TGTGCCAGCAGTTTATGGGGAGACTATGGCTACACCTTC	CASSLWGDYGYTF
TRBV5-1	NA	TRBD1	TRBJ1-1	TGCGCCAGCAGCCGCACCGGGACAGGGGGGATTGAAGCTTTCTTT	CASSRTGTGGIEAFF
TRBV7-3	NA	NA	TRBJ1-2	TGTGCCAGCAGCTTAGGGCAGGCCTGGGGCTACACCTTC	CASSLGQAWGYTF
TRBV14	NA	TRBD1	TRBJ1-4	TGTGCCAGCAGCCGACAGGGGAGGTGGGAAAAACTGTTTTTT	CASSRQGRWEKLFF
TRBV4-2	few	NA	TRBJ1-5	TGTGCCAGCAGCCAAGATCAGGTTCAGCCCCAGCATTTT	CASSQDQVQPQHF
TRBV27	NA	NA	TRBJ1-1	TGTGCCAGCAGTGAAATCGGGGGCACTGAAGCTTTCTTT	CASSEIGGTEAFF
TRBV6-5	NA	TRBD2	TRBJ2-1	TGTGCCAGCAGTTCCACTAGCGGGGGGAACAATGAGCAGTTCTTC	CASSSTSGGNNEQFF
TRBV2	NA	NA	TRBJ1-2	TGTGCCAGCACGGTAGCCACTAACTATGGCTACACCTTC	CASTVATNYGYTF
TRBV7-8	NA	NA	TRBJ1-1	TGTGCCAGCAGCTCTGATGGAGGGGCCGGGAACACTGAAGCTTTCTTT	CASSSDGGAGNTEAFF
TRBV7-2	NA	NA	TRBJ2-2	TGTGCCAGCAGCTTAAGATTCCAGGGGGGAACCGGGGAGCTGTTTTTT	CASSLRFQGGTGELFF
TRBV9	NA	TRBD1	TRBJ1-1	TGTGCCAGCAGCGTATCGGGGGGACAGGGCACTGAAGCTTTCTTT	CASSVSGGQGTEAFF
TRBV7-9	NA	NA	TRBJ1-2	TGTGCCAGCAGCTTAGGGAGTAGCTATGGCTACACCTTC	CASSLGSSYGYTF
TRBV18	NA	NA	TRBJ1-3	TGTGCCAGCTCACCCCAGGACGGGCCGGGGGGAAACACCATATATTTT	CASSPQDGPGGNTIYF
TRBV5-1	NA	NA	TRBJ2-4	TGCGCCAGCAGCTGGGGCGAAGACCCCAAAAACATTCAGTACTTC	CASSWGEDPKNIQYF
TRBV12-2	once	NA	TRBJ2-2	TGTGCAAGTCGCTTAGGTGGCTTTATCGACTATACTGTCAAGGCCGGGGAGCTGTTTTTT	CASRLGGFIDYTVKAGELFF
TRBV11-1	NA	NA	TRBJ1-2	TGTGCCAGCAGCCAAGGTCGGGGGAGCTATGGCTACACCTTC	CASSQGRGSYGYTF
TRBV20-1	NA	NA	TRBJ2-7	TGCAGTGCCCGGGACTACGAGCAGTACTTC	CSARDYEQYF
TRBV10-3	NA	NA	TRBJ2-3	TGTGCCATCAGTGTTTTAAGCCGCCGTAGCACAGATACGCAGTATTTT	CAISVLSRRSTDTQYF
TRBV5-5	NA	TRBD2	TRBJ2-7	TGTGCCAGCAGCCCGGACCCTAGCGGAACCTACGAGCAGTACTTC	CASSPDPSGTYEQYF
TRBV5-1	NA	NA	TRBJ2-3	TGCGCCAGCAGCCCTGGACTCGGCCCAGATACGCAGTATTTT	CASSPGLGPDTQYF
TRBV5-1	NA	NA	TRBJ2-7	TGCGCCAGCAGCCCGTTTGGCCTCGACGAGCAGTACTTC	CASSPFGLDEQYF
TRBV5-1	NA	NA	TRBJ1-3	TGCGCCAGCAGCTTGCTGGGCCAAAACACCATATATTTT	CASSLLGQNTIYF
TRBV5-1	NA	NA	TRBJ2-3	TGCGCCAGCAGCTCGAGCTCCAGCACAGATACGCAGTATTTT	CASSSSSSTDTQYF
TRBV29-1	NA	NA	TRBJ2-3	TGCAGCGCACAGGGTATGGGCACAGATACGCAGTATTTT	CSAQGMGTDTQYF
TRBV5-4	NA	NA	TRBJ2-3	TGTGCCAGCACCTCTAAAAGCGGCACAGATACGCAGTATTTT	CASTSKSGTDTQYF
TRBV5-1	NA	NA	TRBJ2-1	TGCGCCAGCAGCGTAAACACGAACTACAATGAGCAGTTCTTC	CASSVNTNYNEQFF
TRBV4-1	NA	NA	TRBJ1-1	TGCGCCAGCAGCCAGGCCCTAGAGACTGAAGCTTTCTTT	CASSQALETEAFF
TRBV11-2	NA	NA	TRBJ1-1	TGTGCCAGCAGCTTAGGTTCAGTGATGAACACTGAAGCTTTCTTT	CASSLGSVMNTEAFF
TRBV27	NA	NA	TRBJ2-3	TGTGCCAGCAGTGCCGACCTTTGGCGGCCGCAGAATACGCAGTATTTT	CASSADLWRPQNTQYF
TRBV14	NA	NA	TRBJ2-2	TGTGCCAGCAGCCGGCGGCTAGCTGACACCGGGGAGCTGTTTTTT	CASSRRLADTGELFF
TRBV5-6	NA	NA	TRBJ1-6	TGTGCCAGCAGCTTGGGTGGGGGCACCTATAATTCACCCCTCCACTTT	CASSLGGGTYNSPLHF
TRBV6-4	NA	NA	TRBJ2-7	TGTGCCAGCAGTGACTTGTTTGGGCAGTCGATCTACGAGCAGTACTTC	CASSDLFGQSIYEQYF
TRBV7-2	NA	TRBD1	TRBJ2-4	TGTGCCAGCAGCTCGAAGACAGGGGCAAACATTCAGTACTTC	CASSSKTGANIQYF
TRBV7-8	once	TRBD2	TRBJ2-3	TGTGCCAGCAGCTTAGGGTTAGCGGGTCGGACAGATACGCAGTATTTT	CASSLGLAGRTDTQYF
TRBV6-6	NA	NA	TRBJ1-1	TGTGCCAGCAGTAAAGGGGGAAGCAGTAGCACTGAAGCTTTCTTT	CASSKGGSSSTEAFF